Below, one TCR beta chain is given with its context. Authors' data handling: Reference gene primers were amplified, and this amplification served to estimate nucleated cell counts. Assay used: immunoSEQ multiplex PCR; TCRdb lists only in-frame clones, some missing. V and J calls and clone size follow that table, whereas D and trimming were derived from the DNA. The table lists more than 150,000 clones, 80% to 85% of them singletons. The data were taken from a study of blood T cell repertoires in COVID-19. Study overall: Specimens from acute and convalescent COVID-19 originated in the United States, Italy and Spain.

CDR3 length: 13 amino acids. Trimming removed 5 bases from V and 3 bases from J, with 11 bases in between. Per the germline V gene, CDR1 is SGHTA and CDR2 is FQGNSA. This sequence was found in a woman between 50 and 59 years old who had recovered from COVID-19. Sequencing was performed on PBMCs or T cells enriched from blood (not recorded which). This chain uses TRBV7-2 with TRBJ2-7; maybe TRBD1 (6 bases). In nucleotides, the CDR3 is TGTGCCAGCAGCACCTGGACAGACTACGAGCAGTACTTC. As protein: CASSTWTDYEQYF.